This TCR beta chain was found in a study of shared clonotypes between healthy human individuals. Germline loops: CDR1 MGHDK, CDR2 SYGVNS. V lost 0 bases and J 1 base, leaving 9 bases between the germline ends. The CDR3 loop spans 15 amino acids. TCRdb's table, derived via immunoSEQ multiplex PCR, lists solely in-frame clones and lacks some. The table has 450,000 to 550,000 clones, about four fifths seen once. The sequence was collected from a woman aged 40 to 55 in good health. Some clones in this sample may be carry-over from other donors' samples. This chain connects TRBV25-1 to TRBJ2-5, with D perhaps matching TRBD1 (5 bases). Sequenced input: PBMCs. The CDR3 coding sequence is TGTGCCAGCAGTGAATATAAGACAGCCCAAGAGACCCAGTACTTC. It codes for CASSEYKTAQETQYF.